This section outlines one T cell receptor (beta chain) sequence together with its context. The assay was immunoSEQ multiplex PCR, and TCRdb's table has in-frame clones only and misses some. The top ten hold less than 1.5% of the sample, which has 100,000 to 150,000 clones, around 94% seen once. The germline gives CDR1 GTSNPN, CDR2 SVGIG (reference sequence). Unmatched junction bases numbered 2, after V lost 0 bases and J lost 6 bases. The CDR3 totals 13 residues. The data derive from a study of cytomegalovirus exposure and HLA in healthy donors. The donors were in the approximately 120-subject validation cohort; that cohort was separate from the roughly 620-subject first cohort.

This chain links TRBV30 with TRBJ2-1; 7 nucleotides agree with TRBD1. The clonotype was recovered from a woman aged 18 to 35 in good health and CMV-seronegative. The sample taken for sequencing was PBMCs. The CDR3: CAWSVGTVNEQFF. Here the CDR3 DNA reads TGTGCCTGGAGTGTCGGGACAGTCAATGAGCAGTTCTTC.